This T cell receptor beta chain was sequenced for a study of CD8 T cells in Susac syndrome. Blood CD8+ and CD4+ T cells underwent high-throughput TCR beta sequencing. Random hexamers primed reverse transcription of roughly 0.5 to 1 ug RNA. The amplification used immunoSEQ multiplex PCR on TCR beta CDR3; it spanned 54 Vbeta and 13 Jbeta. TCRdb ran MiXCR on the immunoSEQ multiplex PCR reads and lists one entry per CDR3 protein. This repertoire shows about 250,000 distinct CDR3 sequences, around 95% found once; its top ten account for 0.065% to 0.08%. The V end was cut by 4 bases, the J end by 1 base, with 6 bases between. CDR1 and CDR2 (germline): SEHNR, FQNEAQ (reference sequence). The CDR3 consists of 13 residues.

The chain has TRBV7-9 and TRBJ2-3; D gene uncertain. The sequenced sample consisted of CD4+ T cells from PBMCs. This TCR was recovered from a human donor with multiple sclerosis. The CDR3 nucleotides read TGTGCCAGCAGCTCCTTTCGCACAGATACGCAGTATTTT. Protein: CASSSFRTDTQYF.